This TCR beta chain appears in the sequencing data of a study of human T cells and chemical hapten exposure. Turning to the study itself: Diagnoses of alopecia areata, totalis or universalis occurred in mostly female patients. Study observations and caveats: The study found that DPC sensitization did not change TCRs above 1 in 1000 frequency. Since the donors had alopecia, their immune response may not be the same as that of healthy people.

Trimming took off 4 bases at V and 3 bases at J, with 10 bases between the two ends. There are 14 residues in the CDR3. The germline V gene has CDR1 MNHEY and CDR2 SMNVEV (reference sequence). This clonotype was detected ten times or more. Its antigen is unknown. TCRdb independently ran MiXCR on the RACE reads; one entry per CDR3 protein. This sample carries fewer than 200,000 distinct CDR3 sequences, roughly a quarter of them seen once, and the ten largest clones take about 2%. Noted time point: patch test 3, about 24 weeks after DPC sensitization. Treatment in this sample: therapeutic diphenylcyclopropenone sensitization with weekly scalp DPC. Extraction yielded total RNA from whole blood (unfractionated).

This sequence joins TRBV27 and TRBJ2-1; tentative D call: TRBD1 (6 bases). Sequenced here: whole blood, sampled in connection with sensitization to the hapten diphenylcyclopropenone (DPC). The TCR sequence derives from a woman under 30 with alopecia areata. Some clones in this sample may be carry-over from other donors' samples. CDR3 nucleotide sequence: TGTGCCAGCAGTTCTGGGACACTCTACAATGAGCAGTTCTTC. This sequence encodes CASSSGTLYNEQFF.